This passage covers 19 T cell receptor beta chains from one sample sequenced in a study of blood T cells in healthy people across ages. Together with a sample-barcoded 5' primer, a J-beta primer mix was included in a second PCR lasting about 6 to 11 cycles. TCRdb ran MiXCR on the 5' RACE reads and lists one entry per CDR3 protein. This table holds around 1.5 million distinct CDR3 sequences, 34% found once. The material sequenced was blood. The receptors originated from a woman in her thirties in good health.

This clonotype came up a few times. The V and J genes are TRBV20-1 and TRBJ2-5; D gene uncertain. Trimming cost V 5 bases and J 0 bases, with 13 bases left between them. CDR1 and CDR2 from the germline V gene are DFQATT and SNEGSKA (reference sequence). The CDR3 sequence is 14 residues long. The CDR3, as DNA: TGCAGTGCTCCTGGGTCGGCGAACCAAGAGACCCAGTACTTC. Encoded protein: CSAPGSANQETQYF.

The chain has TRBV20-1 and TRBJ2-3; D tentatively fits TRBD1 or TRBD2 (5 bases each). Germline lookup yields CDR1 DFQATT and CDR2 SNEGSKA (reference sequence). The V and J ends lost 0 bases and 4 bases respectively, with 14 bases between them. This CDR3 spans 15 amino acids. CDR3 loop: CSARDLRGGADTQYF. CDR3 in DNA: TGCAGTGCTAGAGATCTCCGTGGGGGAGCAGATACGCAGTATTTT.

This clonotype was seen only a few times. The chain links TRBV6-6 to TRBJ2-1; tentatively, D is TRBD1 (5 bases). From germline, CDR1 is MNHNY and CDR2 SVGAGI (reference sequence). The CDR3 spans 14 residues. The V and J ends lost 4 bases and 7 bases respectively, with 14 bases between them. CDR3 amino acids: CASSSQETDNEQFF. The CDR3 nucleotides are TGTGCCAGCAGTTCACAAGAGACAGATAATGAGCAGTTCTTC.

This clonotype was found a few times. This chain connects TRBV7-9 to TRBJ2-7, with D hard to call. Germline V gene sequence: CDR1 SEHNR, CDR2 FQNEAQ (reference sequence). The V end was cut by 3 bases, the J end by 3 bases, with 9 bases between. This CDR3 comprises 13 residues. The CDR3 loop reads CASSLPKNYEQYF. CDR3 coding DNA: TGTGCCAGCAGCTTGCCCAAAAACTACGAGCAGTACTTC.

CDR3 sequence: CASSQGQGVDYEQYF. The CDR3, as DNA: TGTGCCAGCAGCCAAGGACAGGGGGTGGACTACGAGCAGTACTTC. The chain has TRBV5-4 and TRBJ2-7; TRBD1 agrees at 10 bases. Germline loops: CDR1 SGHNT, CDR2 YYREEE (reference sequence). The CDR3 sequence is 15 residues long. V was pared by 4 bases and J by 3 bases, with 7 bases of the junction left unmatched.

This clonotype turned up a few times. V gene TRBV27 combines with J gene TRBJ2-7, with D possibly being TRBD1 or TRBD2 (7 bases each). Between the trimmed V and J ends, which lost 2 bases and 2 bases, there was a span of 16 bases. The germline V gene encodes CDR1 MNHEY and CDR2 SMNVEV (reference sequence). The CDR3 consists of 16 residues. The CDR3 here is CASSLRRAGGAYEQYF. Here the CDR3 DNA reads TGTGCCAGCAGTTTAAGGAGGGCAGGGGGGGCCTACGAGCAGTACTTC.

Concerning this clonotype: A read error is possible here, since a much larger clone lies one base away. The chain couples TRBV29-1 to TRBJ2-1; 7 nucleotides match TRBD1. Germline V gene lookup returns CDR1 SQVTM and CDR2 ANQGSEA. V gave up 7 bases and J gave up 1 base; unmatched junction bases: 19. CDR3 size: 18 residues. CDR3 amino acids: CSAPDRRIYYPSYNEQFF. CDR3 in DNA: TGCAGCGCACCGGACAGGAGGATCTACTATCCATCCTACAATGAGCAGTTCTTC.

Notes on this clonotype: One end of the junction is discordant with germline, which a read error may explain. The chain joins TRBV25-1 to TRBJ2-5; D unclear. The V gene's germline CDR1 is MGHDK and CDR2 SYGVNS. The CDR3 spans 15 residues. Written as DNA, the CDR3 is TGTGCCGGCAGTGAAGGAACATCGTACCAAGAGACCCAGTACTTC. Translating it yields CAGSEGTSYQETQYF.

This clonotype was observed many times. This chain joins TRBV7-3 and TRBJ2-3, with D maybe TRBD2 (5 bases). The CDR3 runs 15 residues. Germline loops: CDR1 SGHTA, CDR2 FQGTGA. Trimming shortened V by 5 bases and J by 8 bases, and 20 bases separated the two germline ends. CDR3 DNA: TGTGCCAGCAGCCTATCTAGGACTCAAAGTGTTACGCAGTATTTT. Protein product: CASSLSRTQSVTQYF.

In regard to this clonotype: At one end, the junction sequence differs from germline, possibly due to a read error. The J gene is TRBJ2-6, the V gene TRBV9, with D maybe TRBD1 (5 bases). CDR3 size: 15 residues. From germline, CDR1 is SGDLS and CDR2 YYNGEE. The CDR3 reads CASCRIPSGANALTF. CDR3 DNA sequence: TGTGCCAGCTGTCGGATACCCTCTGGGGCCAACGCCCTGACTTTC.

This clonotype was counted at least ten times. The chain combines TRBV12-3 or TRBV12-4 with TRBJ2-1, with TRBD1 matching 7 bases. V shed 5 bases, J shed 4 bases, and the junction held 5 bases outside the gene matches. The length of the CDR3 is 14 residues. The CDR3 region has the DNA TGTGCCAGCAGTCTGGACAGGTCTTACAATGAGCAGTTCTTC. The encoded protein is CASSLDRSYNEQFF.

This sequence joins TRBV29-1 and TRBJ1-2, with TRBD1 matching over 7 bases. The germline gives CDR1 SQVTM, CDR2 ANQGSEA. The CDR3 is made up of 14 amino acids. V gave up 5 bases and J gave up 7 bases; unmatched junction bases: 13. CDR3 sequence: CSVFSRGNLAGYTF. The CDR3 coding sequence is TGCAGCGTTTTCTCCAGGGGGAACTTAGCTGGCTACACCTTC.

V usage is TRBV20-1 and J usage is TRBJ2-1, with 13 bases identical to TRBD2. This CDR3 contains 15 residues. V lost 6 bases and J lost 9; bases outside the gene matches: 11. CDR1 is DFQATT and CDR2 is SNEGSKA in the germline V gene (reference sequence). CDR3 nucleotide sequence: TGCAGTGCCAGCCCACTAGCGGGAGGGCTGGGTGAGCAGTTCTTC. Its translation is CSASPLAGGLGEQFF.

In this sample, this clonotype turned up a few times. The chain carries TRBV4-1 and TRBJ2-3; D uncertain. Germline values: CDR1 MGHRA, CDR2 YSYEKL. V lost 2 bases, J lost 6 bases, and 12 bases lay in between. The CDR3 length is 14 residues. Here the CDR3 reads CASSQWVPPDTQYF. The CDR3 nucleotides are TGCGCCAGCAGCCAATGGGTCCCTCCCGATACGCAGTATTTT.

The chain has TRBV7-3 and TRBJ2-3, with D unclear. Between the trimmed V and J ends, which lost 4 bases and 1 base, there was a span of 9 bases. CDR1 and CDR2 (germline): SGHTA, FQGTGA. CDR3 size: 14 residues. DNA of the CDR3: TGTGCCAGCAGCTACAACAAGGGCACAGATACGCAGTATTTT. It is translated as CASSYNKGTDTQYF.

The V call is TRBV2, the J call TRBJ1-2; D ambiguous. The CDR3 sequence is 14 residues long. Trimming pared 6 bases from V and 7 bases from J, leaving 18 bases between. The germline V gene has CDR1 SNHLY and CDR2 FYNNEI. The DNA for the CDR3 is TGTGCCAGCAGAGACCTTTGGGGAGGCTGTGGCTACACCTTC. Translated: CASRDLWGGCGYTF.

This clonotype was seen a few times. The J gene is TRBJ2-1, the V gene TRBV20-1; the D gene is possibly TRBD1 (6 bases). This CDR3 is built from 12 residues. The germline V gene has CDR1 DFQATT and CDR2 SNEGSKA (reference sequence). V gave up 0 bases and J gave up 6 bases, with 6 bases separating them. The CDR3 here is CSAREGANEQFF. Here the CDR3 DNA reads TGCAGTGCTAGAGAGGGGGCCAATGAGCAGTTCTTC.

A few counts support this clonotype. The rearrangement uses TRBV5-1 and TRBJ2-7; 8 nucleotides align to TRBD1. The CDR3 contains 15 residues. Trimming cost V 3 bases and J 5 bases; bases outside gene matches: 10. Germline CDR1 and CDR2: SGHRS and YFSETQ. The CDR3 sequence is CASSSNQGAQDEQYF. CDR3 DNA sequence: TGCGCCAGCAGCTCAAACCAGGGGGCCCAGGACGAGCAGTACTTC.

This clonotype was detected only a few times. The V and J genes are TRBV4-1 and TRBJ2-1; D is unclear. The length of the CDR3 is 15 residues. Trimming pared 1 base from V and 2 bases from J, leaving 9 bases between. Looked up from germline, CDR1 is MGHRA and CDR2 is YSYEKL. The CDR3 region is CASSQGPEAYNEQFF. DNA for the CDR3: TGCGCCAGCAGCCAAGGACCAGAAGCCTACAATGAGCAGTTCTTC.